The 2 T cell receptor beta chains given below trace back to one sample, sequenced in a study of blood T cells in healthy people across ages. The authors ran a second PCR of about 7 to 11 cycles using a sample-barcoded 5' primer and a J-beta primer mix. TCRdb re-called the 5' RACE reads with MiXCR, one entry per CDR3 protein. The profile shows roughly 800,000 distinct CDR3 sequences, roughly 64% of them singletons. The specimen sequenced was blood. Receptors originate from a man younger than 45 in good health.

The V call is TRBV7-3, the J call TRBJ2-3, with 10 bases identical to TRBD2. The CDR3 is made up of 17 amino acids. The J segment lost 0 bases and the V segment lost 5 bases, leaving 8 bases of the junction unmatched. In germline, CDR1 is SGHTA, CDR2 FQGTGA. This CDR3 is CASSRPPSGGSTDTQYF. In DNA form, the CDR3 reads TGTGCCAGCAGCCGCCCCCCTAGCGGGGGCAGCACAGATACGCAGTATTTT.

Comment on this clonotype: One end of the junction does not line up with germline, which may come from a read error. The V and J genes are TRBV6-5 and TRBJ2-4, with 10 bases matching TRBD1. The CDR3 length is 16 residues. The germline V gene encodes CDR1 MNHEY and CDR2 SVGAGI. Here the CDR3 DNA reads TGTGCCAGCAGTCCGATAGGGACAGGGGCCAGAAACATTCAGTACTTC. It yields the protein CASSPIGTGARNIQYF.